This T cell receptor beta chain was identified during a study of blood T cell repertoires in COVID-19. Study background: The United States, Italy and Spain supplied acute and convalescent COVID-19 samples.

Those enrolled in Seattle joined during active infection and were followed longitudinally afterward. The germline V gene encodes CDR1 SGHAT and CDR2 FQNNGV. The CDR3 spans 18 residues. V was clipped by 2 bases and J by 3 bases, with 19 bases between them. In the original analysis: Reference gene primer amplification yielded estimated nucleated cell counts. Produced via immunoSEQ multiplex PCR; TCRdb's table is partial and in-frame only. V, J and clone size are those of that table, while D and trimming were read from the DNA. The table shows about 150,000 clones, with approximately 90% occurring only once.

This TCR was recovered from a man aged 18 to 29 with COVID-19, enrolled during active disease. The rearrangement uses TRBV11-2 and TRBJ2-2; tentative D call: TRBD2 (6 bases). What was sequenced was peripheral blood. This CDR3 reads CASSLPEWVREDTGELFF. The CDR3 DNA reads as TGTGCCAGCAGCTTACCCGAGTGGGTTAGGGAGGACACCGGGGAGCTGTTTTTT.